This T cell receptor (beta chain) was identified during a study of T cells expressing NK-cell markers. The overall study: Seven sequenced donors out of eight were HCMV-seropositive, one seronegative.

Notes on this clonotype: Its antigen is unknown.

Points from the study as a whole: One observes that, in a handful of donors, these clonotypes were also the leading ones within the CD3+CD56-NKG2C+ fraction. Roughly 6 of the donors carried dominant NKG2C+ clonotypes that took up about 1.0-7.0% of their CD8+ T cells.

In generating TCR beta cDNA, 5'RACE template switching with UMIs was used. Reanalyzing the 5' RACE reads, TCRdb keeps one entry per CDR3 protein, without DNA. There are 550,000 to 600,000 distinct CDR3 sequences in the sample, with roughly 3.6% held by the top ten. The CDR3 totals 14 residues. Germline CDR1 and CDR2: SGHTA and FQGNSA. The sequence was obtained from a man aged 18-30 years in good health. J is TRBJ1-2 and V is TRBV7-2; the D call of TRBD1 rests on TCRdb alone, since no DNA is present to check it. The sequencing input was blood T cells: a sorted CD56 or NKG2C T cell subset, CD4+ or CD8+ T cells, or bulk PBMC T cells (not recorded which). This CDR3 reads CASSSSTGGKGYTF.